This T cell receptor (beta chain) is drawn from a study of blood T cell repertoires in COVID-19. Study context: Nucleic acid was either cDNA or gDNA, and it came from T cells, B-cell-depleted T cells, or PBMCs.

Germline lookup yields CDR1 KGHSH and CDR2 LQKENI. With V trimmed by 4 bases and J by 2 bases, 7 bases remained unmatched. The CDR3 contains 16 residues. Participant age was roughly 18 to 95 years, and participants resided in 20 to 30 US areas. Donors were grouped by their self-reported clinical history. This clone was seen only a few times. Assay: immunoSEQ multiplex PCR; the TCRdb copy retains only in-frame clones and omits some. The top ten clones hold approximately 10% of a sample with around 200,000 clones, roughly 89% of them seen once. The rearrangement uses TRBV18 and TRBJ1-5; TRBD1 agrees at 8 bases. The source is a man in his late teens or twenties with acute COVID-19. The source material was PBMCs or T cells enriched from blood (not recorded which). The CDR3 region has the DNA TGTGCCAGCTCACGGGCAGGGGGCGAGGGCAATCAGCCCCAGCATTTT. Translated, it gives CASSRAGGEGNQPQHF. The complete variable domain, with remaining parts taken from reference TRBV18 and TRBJ1-5, reads NAGVMQNPRHLVRRRGQEARLRCSPMKGHSHVYWYRQLPEEGLKFMVYLQKENIIDESGMPKERFSAEFPKEGPSILRIQQVVRGDSAAYFCASSRAGGEGNQPQHFGDGTRLSIL.